Following are 20 T cell receptor beta chains from one sample sequenced in a study of blood T cells in healthy people across ages. The use of a sample-barcoded 5' primer and a J-beta primer mix characterized a second PCR of about 7 to 12 cycles. From the 5' RACE reads, TCRdb called clonotypes with MiXCR, one entry per CDR3 protein. The sample yields about 760,000 distinct CDR3 sequences, roughly three fifths seen once. The sample taken for sequencing was blood. These receptor sequences come from a man between 35 and 55 years old in good health.

The chain combines TRBV5-5 with TRBJ2-2; the match to TRBD1 covers 7 bases. CDR3 length: 17 amino acids. CDR1 and CDR2 (germline): SGHKS, YYEKEE (reference sequence). J lost 7 bases, V lost 1 base, and 13 bases had no gene match. The CDR3 loop is CASSLLLGGRAGGELFF. The CDR3 nucleotides read TGTGCCAGCAGCTTGTTGTTAGGGGGCCGCGCCGGCGGGGAGCTGTTTTTT.

The chain employs TRBV28 and TRBJ2-3; 7 bases agree with TRBD2. This CDR3 region has 16 residues. The V and J ends lost 3 bases and 0 bases, in that order; junction bases with no gene match: 6. Germline values: CDR1 MDHEN, CDR2 SYDVKM. CDR3 bases: TGTGCCAGCAGTTTGAGTGGCGGGGGAAGCACAGATACGCAGTATTTT. Encoded protein: CASSLSGGGSTDTQYF. The variable domain in full, with the rest retrieved from reference TRBV28 and TRBJ2-3, is DVKVTQSSRYLVKRTGEKVFLECVQDMDHENMFWYRQDPGLGLRLIYFSYDVKMKEKGDIPEGYSVSREKKERFSLILESASTNQTSMYLCASSLSGGGSTDTQYFGPGTRLTVL.

This clonotype has just a few counts. DNA of the CDR3: TGTGCCAGCAGCCCGCCGGGGGAATTAAACATTCAGTACTTC. Amino acid sequence: CASSPPGELNIQYF. The chain combines TRBV4-2 with TRBJ2-4, with a tentative D call TRBD2 (6 bases). Deletions cut 4 bases from V and 6 bases from J, with 13 bases between. Germline CDR1 reads LGHNA; CDR2 reads YNFKEQ. The length of the CDR3 is 14 residues.

The V call is TRBV10-3, the J call TRBJ1-1; D gene uncertain. Germline CDR1 reads ENHRY; CDR2 reads SYGVKD. Trimming left V 2 bases short and J 3 bases short, with 16 bases between. The CDR3 totals 16 residues. The chain's CDR3 is CAISEPGRVGHTEAFF. DNA for the CDR3: TGTGCCATCAGTGAGCCGGGGAGGGTGGGTCACACTGAAGCTTTCTTT.

This clonotype was counted only a few times. The rearrangement links TRBV12-3 or TRBV12-4 to TRBJ2-7; TRBD1 agrees at 8 bases. V was clipped by 7 bases and J by 1 base; unmatched bases: 9. The CDR3 has 15 amino acids. The CDR3 here is CASKINRDRSYEQYF. CDR3 DNA: TGTGCCAGCAAAATTAACCGGGACAGGTCCTACGAGCAGTACTTC.

Concerning this clonotype itself: The germline gene is not matched at one end of the junction; a read error may be the cause. The rearrangement joins TRBV12-3 or TRBV12-4 to TRBJ1-2, with D hard to call. The CDR3 totals 13 residues. The CDR3 region has the DNA TGTGCCGGCAGCGTCCTCTACAGTGGCGGCTACACCTTC. It translates to CAGSVLYSGGYTF.

The chain couples TRBV6-5 to TRBJ2-1; 8 nucleotides line up with TRBD2. The J call may be incorrect, as the DNA end agrees better with TRBJ2-7. The length of the CDR3 is 16 residues. Per the germline V gene, CDR1 is MNHEY and CDR2 is SVGAGI. This chain's CDR3 is CASGRAMSGRHNEQYF. DNA of the CDR3: TGTGCCTCGGGGAGAGCGATGAGCGGGAGACACAATGAGCAGTACTTC.

The chain has TRBV5-6 and TRBJ2-7; D is possibly TRBD1 (5 bases). The V gene lost 4 bases and the J gene lost 2 bases, with 13 bases spanning the gap. Germline V gene sequence: CDR1 SGHDT, CDR2 YYEEEE. The CDR3 has 14 amino acids. The CDR3 DNA reads TGTGCCAGCAGCGAATCGACAGTGACCTACGAGCAGTACTTC. It specifies CASSESTVTYEQYF.

The chain has TRBV10-3 and TRBJ2-5; D is possibly TRBD1 or TRBD2 (5 bases each). Per the germline V gene, CDR1 is ENHRY and CDR2 is SYGVKD. The CDR3 has 18 amino acids. With 0 bases removed from V and 3 bases from J, the gap between germline ends came to 20 bases. The CDR3 loop is CAISESSSFLGVEETQYF. The CDR3 coding sequence is TGTGCCATCAGTGAGTCAAGTTCGTTTTTGGGGGTTGAAGAGACCCAGTACTTC.

This clonotype has more than one count but fewer than ten. This rearrangement joins TRBV6-5 to TRBJ2-5, with 9 bases lining up with TRBD1. V lost 7 bases, J lost 5 bases, and 8 bases stayed unmatched. The CDR3 is 14 residues long. In germline, CDR1 is MNHEY, CDR2 SVGAGI. The CDR3 sequence: CASKRDRVIETQYF. As DNA, the CDR3 is TGTGCCAGCAAAAGGGACAGGGTAATCGAGACCCAGTACTTC.

The rearrangement uses TRBV4-2 and TRBJ1-2, with D unclear. CDR1 and CDR2 (germline): LGHNA, YNFKEQ. The CDR3 contains 15 residues. V dropped 1 base and J dropped 1 base, with 10 bases sitting between them. CDR3 DNA sequence: TGTGCCAGCAGCCAAGGTCTAAACGTTAACTATGGCTACACCTTC. It codes for CASSQGLNVNYGYTF.

J is TRBJ2-1 and V is TRBV6-5, with 9 bases fitting TRBD1. The CDR3 consists of 15 residues. The J segment lost 6 bases and the V segment lost 4 bases, leaving 7 bases of the junction unmatched. CDR1 MNHEY and CDR2 SVGAGI come from the germline V gene. CDR3 region: CASSSGGQGLNEQFF. Here the CDR3 DNA reads TGTGCCAGCAGTTCCGGGGGACAGGGTCTCAATGAGCAGTTCTTC.

The chain employs TRBV18 and TRBJ2-5; weak D call: TRBD1 (6 bases). Germline CDR1 reads KGHSH; CDR2 reads LQKENI. This CDR3 is built from 16 residues. The ends were cut back, 1 base at V and 11 bases at J, with 23 bases in the middle. CDR3 bases: TGTGCCAGCTCACCACTCTCCGGCCAACAGGGCCGTCTGCAGTACTTC. Protein: CASSPLSGQQGRLQYF.

The CDR3 loop reads CASRTPSGRGYEQYF. The CDR3 DNA is TGTGCCAGCAGGACTCCCTCAGGGAGAGGGTACGAGCAGTACTTC. The V and J genes are TRBV27 and TRBJ2-7; D possibly uses TRBD1 or TRBD2 (5 bases each). The CDR3 totals 15 residues. Between the trimmed V and J ends, which lost 6 bases and 4 bases, there was a span of 19 bases. Germline CDR1 reads MNHEY; CDR2 reads SMNVEV (reference sequence).

The chain uses TRBV20-1 and TRBJ2-1; D may be TRBD1 or TRBD2 (6 bases each). V shed 3 bases and J shed 9 bases, with 27 bases lying between them. The CDR3 consists of 17 residues. Germline CDR1 and CDR2: DFQATT and SNEGSKA (reference sequence). The CDR3 DNA follows: TGCAGTGCTAGGGATAGGGGGGCGGGGCAAATGGTGGGTGAGCAGTTCTTC. It is translated as CSARDRGAGQMVGEQFF.

This clonotype was counted a single time. The rearrangement uses TRBV3-1 and TRBJ1-2; 8 positions agree with TRBD1. J lost 8 bases, V lost 2 bases, and 19 bases had no gene match. Per the germline V gene, CDR1 is LGHDT and CDR2 is YNNKEL (reference sequence). This CDR3 is built from 18 residues. CDR3 in amino acids: CASSQTIGQGKKPRGYTF. The CDR3 DNA reads as TGTGCCAGCAGCCAAACTATTGGACAGGGAAAGAAGCCGAGAGGCTACACCTTC.

This chain connects TRBV20-1 to TRBJ2-6; TRBD1 might be the D (5 bases). Per the germline V gene, CDR1 is DFQATT and CDR2 is SNEGSKA (reference sequence). The CDR3 runs to 16 residues. V lost 3 bases and J 4 bases, leaving 16 bases between the germline ends. As DNA, the CDR3 is TGCAGTGCTAGCCCACTCCCAGGGTCCGGGGCCAACGTCCTGACTTTC. The encoded protein is CSASPLPGSGANVLTF.

V is TRBV20-1 and J is TRBJ2-7; 10 bases are shared with TRBD2. The CDR3 runs 15 residues. Germline V lookup: CDR1 DFQATT, CDR2 SNEGSKA (reference sequence). V shed 0 bases, J shed 7 bases, and the junction held 9 bases outside the gene matches. The CDR3 nucleotides read TGCAGTGCTAGAGATCAAGGACTAGCGGCGAAGGAGCAGTACTTC. This codes for CSARDQGLAAKEQYF.

This clonotype has a single count. This chain uses TRBV19 with TRBJ1-5; tentative D call: TRBD1 (6 bases). Trimming removed 10 bases at V and 4 bases at J, with 17 bases between. The CDR3 totals 14 residues. Germline V gene lookup returns CDR1 LNHDA and CDR2 SQIVND (reference sequence). CDR3 nucleotide sequence: TGTGCCACCAATAGGGGGGGGCGGAATCAGCCCCAGCATTTT. Encoded protein: CATNRGGRNQPQHF.

The V call is TRBV6-1, the J call TRBJ2-1; 7 bases map to TRBD1. With 3 bases clipped from V and 6 bases from J, the junction kept 11 bases outside the gene matches. The CDR3 is 16 residues long. Looked up from germline, CDR1 is MNHNS and CDR2 is SASEGT. Here the CDR3 DNA reads TGTGCCAGCAGTGACTCCTGGGTGACAGGGCTCAATGAGCAGTTCTTC. As protein: CASSDSWVTGLNEQFF.